This paragraph reports one T cell receptor beta chain. What it binds is unknown. These data come from a study of blood T cells in healthy people across ages. The second PCR ran about 6 to 12 cycles with a sample-barcoded 5' primer and J-beta primers. TCRdb called the 5' RACE reads again in MiXCR, with one record for every CDR3 protein. The sample includes around 1,600,000 distinct CDR3 sequences, about 42% of them seen just once. Study conclusions and caveats: From one million sequenced T cells, diversity estimates were lower bounds. The recorded TCR beta diversity per million T cells decreased in a roughly linear manner with age.

Germline CDR1 reads SGHTA; CDR2 reads FQGNSA. With 6 bases removed from V and 6 bases from J, the gap between germline ends came to 21 bases. This CDR3 has 15 residues. The receptor was isolated from a woman under 30 in good health. The rearrangement joins TRBV7-2 to TRBJ2-7; D tentatively fits TRBD1 or TRBD2 (5 bases each). The sequencing sample was made of blood. The CDR3 DNA reads TGTGCCAGCAGACTTACTGCACCTGGGGGTCTCGAGCAGTACTTC. Protein sequence: CASRLTAPGGLEQYF.